The TCR beta chain under discussion was sequenced for a study of control samples from healthy donors and cancer patients. This clone was recorded a few times. Assay: immunoSEQ multiplex PCR; the TCRdb copy retains only in-frame clones and omits some. The sample lists just over 80,000 clones, roughly nine tenths seen once, with 5.5% in the top ten. This CDR3 spans 13 amino acids. V lost 3 bases and J 10 bases, leaving 10 bases between the germline ends. This chain connects TRBV12-3 or TRBV12-4 to TRBJ1-6; D remains ambiguous. The sequence was collected from a man aged 45-65 years in good health. The sequenced sample was blood. The chain's CDR3 is CASSFTIWSPLHF. The DNA of the CDR3 is TGTGCCAGCAGTTTTACGATCTGGTCACCCCTCCACTTT.